The 5 T cell receptor beta chains reported below all come from one sample, sequenced in a study of OX40 agonist ivuxolimab in advanced cancers. Sequencing was performed with immunoSEQ multiplex PCR; in TCRdb, only in-frame clones are kept and a portion is missing. This sample has approximately 77,000 clones; less than 95% occur once, and the top ten carry 1.5% to 2%. The sample was CD4+ or CD8+ T cells sorted from blood, taken in a trial of the OX40 agonist ivuxolimab. These receptors were collected from an adult with an advanced solid tumor such as melanoma, head and neck, liver or kidney cancer.

V and J are TRBV4-2 and TRBJ1-1; 7 bases match TRBD1. The CDR3 has 15 amino acids. The ends lost 3 bases at V and 0 bases at J; junction bases unmatched: 4. CDR1 and CDR2 (germline): LGHNA, YNFKEQ. CDR3 sequence (DNA): TGTGCCAGCAGCCACAATACAGGGGTGAACACTGAAGCTTTCTTT. It codes for CASSHNTGVNTEAFF.

This chain joins TRBV30 and TRBJ2-3, with D perhaps TRBD2 (5 bases). In germline, CDR1 is GTSNPN, CDR2 SVGIG (reference sequence). The CDR3 spans 12 residues. The V gene lost 8 bases and the J gene lost 0 bases, with 9 bases spanning the gap. This chain's CDR3 is CAGGTSTDTQYF. CDR3 sequence (DNA): TGTGCCGGAGGTACTAGCACAGATACGCAGTATTTT.

This clone occurred a few times. The chain carries TRBV29-1 and TRBJ1-1; no clear D gene. Germline V gene sequence: CDR1 SQVTM, CDR2 ANQGSEA. Between the trimmed V and J ends, which lost 7 bases and 0 bases, there was a span of 15 bases. This CDR3 has 14 residues. The CDR3 sequence is CSAHSGPMNTEAFF. CDR3 nucleotides: TGCAGCGCACATTCCGGACCTATGAACACTGAAGCTTTCTTT.

The gene calls are TRBV13 and TRBJ1-1; TRBD1 might be the D (5 bases). The V end was cut by 5 bases, the J end by 0 bases, with 16 bases between. This CDR3 region has 16 residues. The germline CDR1 and CDR2 sequences are PRHDT and FYEKMQ (reference sequence). Written as DNA, the CDR3 is TGTGCCAGCAGCCGAATCCTCGGGGCTTTGAACACTGAAGCTTTCTTT. Its protein product is CASSRILGALNTEAFF.

This chain connects TRBV27 to TRBJ2-5, with 12 bases fitting TRBD1. Germline CDR1 MNHEY, CDR2 SMNVEV (reference sequence). The trim removed 5 bases at V and 5 bases at J, leaving 6 bases unmatched. CDR3 length: 15 amino acids. CDR3 region: CASSTGTGGRETQYF. DNA for the CDR3: TGTGCCAGCAGTACCGGGACAGGGGGCCGGGAGACCCAGTACTTC.